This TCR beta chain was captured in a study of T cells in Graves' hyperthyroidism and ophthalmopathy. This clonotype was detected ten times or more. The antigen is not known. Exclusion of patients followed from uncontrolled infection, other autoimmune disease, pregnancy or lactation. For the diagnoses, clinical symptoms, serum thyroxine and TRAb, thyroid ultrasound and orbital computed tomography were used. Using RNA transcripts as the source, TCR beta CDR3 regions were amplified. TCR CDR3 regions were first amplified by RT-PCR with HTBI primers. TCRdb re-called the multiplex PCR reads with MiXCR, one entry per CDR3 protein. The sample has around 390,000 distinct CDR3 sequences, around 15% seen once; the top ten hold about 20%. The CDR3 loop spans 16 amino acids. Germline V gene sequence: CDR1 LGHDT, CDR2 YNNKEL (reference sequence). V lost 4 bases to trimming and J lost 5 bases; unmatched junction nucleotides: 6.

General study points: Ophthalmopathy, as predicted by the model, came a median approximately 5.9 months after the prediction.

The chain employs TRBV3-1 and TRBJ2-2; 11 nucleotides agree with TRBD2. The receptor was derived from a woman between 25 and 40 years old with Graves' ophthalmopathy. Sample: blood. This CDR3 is CASSLRTSGRTGELFF. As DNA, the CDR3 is TGTGCCAGCAGCCTCAGGACTAGCGGGCGGACCGGGGAGCTGTTTTTT.